The TCR beta chain under discussion was sequenced for a study of beta chain features in type 1 diabetes. This clone has only a few counts. What it binds is not known. This CDR3 spans 15 amino acids. V shed 4 bases and J shed 1 base, with 14 bases lying between them. Germline CDR1 SGDLS, CDR2 YYNGEE. Sequencing targeted expressed TCRB transcripts, as all isolated RNA had been reverse transcribed. This table comes from immunoSEQ multiplex PCR, and its TCRdb copy is limited to in-frame clones, with some not included. This sample carries roughly 300,000 clones, 14% of them seen once, and the ten largest clones take more than 0.015%. Study observations and caveats: In all four CD4+ subsets, TCRB CDR3 length was significantly, moderately reduced in type 1 diabetes.

Sequencing input: naive CD4+ T cells from blood. The chain is built from TRBV9 and TRBJ1-1, with a possible D match to TRBD1 (6 bases). The TCR originated in a man in his thirties or forties with type 1 diabetes. CDR3 in amino acids: CASSIGGQRNTEAFF. CDR3 bases: TGTGCCAGCAGCATCGGAGGACAGAGGAACACTGAAGCTTTCTTT.